The text below deals with one TCR beta chain. Measured with immunoSEQ multiplex PCR; TCRdb has only the in-frame clones, and not every one. The sample lists 130,000 to 150,000 clones; around nine tenths were seen once. V was clipped by 11 bases and J by 3 bases, with 14 bases between them. Germline V gives CDR1 SGHVS, CDR2 FQNEAQ. The CDR3 has 12 residues. This entry comes from a study of blood T cell repertoires in COVID-19. Across the study: Some COVID-19 samples were acute and others convalescent; all came from the United States, Italy and Spain.

V usage is TRBV7-8 and J usage is TRBJ2-7; D perhaps matches TRBD1 (5 bases). The source is a woman in her thirties or forties with acute or convalescent COVID-19. The sample comprised peripheral blood. CDR3 DNA sequence: TGTGCCTGTCAGGGTCTAGGCTACGAGCAGTACTTC. This gives the protein CACQGLGYEQYF.